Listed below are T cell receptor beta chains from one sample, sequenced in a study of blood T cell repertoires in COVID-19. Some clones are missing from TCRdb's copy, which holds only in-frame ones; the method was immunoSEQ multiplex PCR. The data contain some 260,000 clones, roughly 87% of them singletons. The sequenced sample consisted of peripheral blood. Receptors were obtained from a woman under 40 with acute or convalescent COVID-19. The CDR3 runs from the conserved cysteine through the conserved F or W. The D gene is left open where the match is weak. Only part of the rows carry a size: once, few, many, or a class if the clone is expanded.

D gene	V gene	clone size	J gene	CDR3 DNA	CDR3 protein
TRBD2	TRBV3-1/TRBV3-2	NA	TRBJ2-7	TGTGCCAGCAGCCGGGCTAGCGGGGCCTACGAGCAGTACTTC	CASSRASGAYEQYF
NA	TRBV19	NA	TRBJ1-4	TGTGCCAGTAGTATCCGGGTTCGAGCTAATGAAAAACTGTTTTTT	CASSIRVRANEKLFF
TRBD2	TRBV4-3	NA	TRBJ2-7	TGCGCCAGCAGCCAAGACCTAGCGGGTCGGTCCGAGCAGTACTTC	CASSQDLAGRSEQYF
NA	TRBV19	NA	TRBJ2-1	TGTGCCACCTCCCAGGGCTTCCTGTACAATGAGCAGTTCTTC	CATSQGFLYNEQFF
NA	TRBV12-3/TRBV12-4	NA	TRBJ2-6	TGTGCCAGTTCAGGGGCTTGGGCCAACGTCCTGACTTTC	CASSGAWANVLTF
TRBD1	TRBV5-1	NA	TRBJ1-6	TGCGCCAGCAGCTTTTGGGCAGGGGGCGCAACCCAACATTCACCCCTCCACTTT	CASSFWAGGATQHSPLHF
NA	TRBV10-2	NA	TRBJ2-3	TGCGCCAGTCAGGGGCGATCGAGCACAGATACGCAGTATTTT	CASQGRSSTDTQYF
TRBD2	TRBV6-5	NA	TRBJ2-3	TGTGCCAGCACCCGACTAGCGCTTAGCACAGATACGCAGTATTTT	CASTRLALSTDTQYF
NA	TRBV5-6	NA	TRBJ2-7	TGTGCCAGCAGCTCGCTAACCTACGAGCAGTACTTC	CASSSLTYEQYF
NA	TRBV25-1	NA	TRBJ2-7	TGTGCCAGCAGCTCCCCAGGGGATACCACCAGCTACGAGCAGTACTTC	CASSSPGDTTSYEQYF
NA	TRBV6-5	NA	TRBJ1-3	TGTGCCAGCAGGAACAGGGCTGGAAACACCATATATTTT	CASRNRAGNTIYF
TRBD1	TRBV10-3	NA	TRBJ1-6	TGTGCCATCAGTGACCCGGGACAGGGAAATTCACCCCTCCACTTT	CAISDPGQGNSPLHF
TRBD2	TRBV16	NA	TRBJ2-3	TGTGCCAGCAGCCAACTTGGACTAGCGGGAGGAGGAGATACGCAGTATTTT	CASSQLGLAGGGDTQYF
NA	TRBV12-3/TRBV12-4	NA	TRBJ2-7	TGTGCCAGCAGCCCCGTGTCCCTTTACGAGCAGTACTTC	CASSPVSLYEQYF
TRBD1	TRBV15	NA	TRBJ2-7	TGTGCCACCAGCGAAGGGACAGGGGCCTACGAGCAGTACTTC	CATSEGTGAYEQYF
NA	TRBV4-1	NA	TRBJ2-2	TGCGCCAGCAGCCAAATGACAGGTGACCACGGGGAGCTGTTTTTT	CASSQMTGDHGELFF
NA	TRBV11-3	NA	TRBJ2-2	TGTGCCAGCAGCCGTCGACAGACAGGTGCCGGGGAGCTGTTTTTT	CASSRRQTGAGELFF
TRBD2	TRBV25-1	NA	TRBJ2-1	TGTGCCAGCAGTCGAACTAGCGGGAGGGCCGGCAATGAGCAGTTCTTC	CASSRTSGRAGNEQFF
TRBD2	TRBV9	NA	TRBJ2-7	TGTGCCAGCAGCCCCGACGTGGGACTAGCGGGGTACTACCACGAGCAGTACTTC	CASSPDVGLAGYYHEQYF
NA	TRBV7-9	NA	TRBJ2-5	TGTGCCAGCGCCAAGCTATCCGGGGAAGAGACCCAGTACTTC	CASAKLSGEETQYF
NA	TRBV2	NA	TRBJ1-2	TGTGCCAGCAGTGAACCAGGAACATATGGCTACACCTTC	CASSEPGTYGYTF
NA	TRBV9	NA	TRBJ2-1	TGTGCCAGCAGCTTCGGACAGCCAGAGACAAGGGAGCAGTTCTTC	CASSFGQPETREQFF
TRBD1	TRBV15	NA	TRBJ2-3	TGTGCCACCAGCAGGGGGACAGGGACTACTAGCACAGATACGCAGTATTTT	CATSRGTGTTSTDTQYF
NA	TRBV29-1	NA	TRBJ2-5	TGCAGCGTTGGGCCGGAGCTTCAAGAGACCCAGTACTTC	CSVGPELQETQYF
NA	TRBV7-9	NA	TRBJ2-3	TGTGCCAGCGACTGGAATGAGGATACGCAGTATTTT	CASDWNEDTQYF
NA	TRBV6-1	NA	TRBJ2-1	TGTGCCAGCCGTGAGGTAGGGGGACATGAGCAGTTCTTC	CASREVGGHEQFF
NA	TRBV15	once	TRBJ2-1	TGTGCCACCAGCAGAGCGAGCACGTACAATGAGCAGTTCTTC	CATSRASTYNEQFF
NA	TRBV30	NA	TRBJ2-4	TGTGCCTGGAGTGTACTGAGGCCTGGCAACATTCAGTACTTC	CAWSVLRPGNIQYF
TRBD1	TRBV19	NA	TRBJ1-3	TGTGCCAGTAGTCCTAGCCAATCCGGGACAGGTCTCCTCTCTGGAAACACCATATATTTT	CASSPSQSGTGLLSGNTIYF
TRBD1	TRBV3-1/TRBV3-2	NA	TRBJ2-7	TGTGCCAGCAGGAAAGCCGGGACAGGTAGCTACGAGCAGTACTTC	CASRKAGTGSYEQYF
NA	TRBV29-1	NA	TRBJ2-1	TGCAGCGTTGATAGGAGAGCCAGAGGTCGTTCCAATGAGCAGTTCTTC	CSVDRRARGRSNEQFF
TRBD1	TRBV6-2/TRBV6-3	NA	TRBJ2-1	TGTGCCACCGGCCCCGGGACAGGGCCCTACAATGAGCAGTTCTTC	CATGPGTGPYNEQFF
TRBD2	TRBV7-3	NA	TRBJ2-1	TGTGCCAGCAGCTTAATGGGGACTAGCGGGAGTCGGTCCTACAATGAGCAGTTCTTC	CASSLMGTSGSRSYNEQFF
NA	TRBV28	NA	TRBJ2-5	TGTGCCAGCAGTTTACCAGGGGAGCAAGAGACCCAGTACTTC	CASSLPGEQETQYF
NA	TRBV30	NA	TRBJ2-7	TGTGCCTGGAGGGGGGCGACCTACGAGCAGTACTTC	CAWRGATYEQYF
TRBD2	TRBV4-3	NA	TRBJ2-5	TGCGCCAGCAGCTACAGACTAGCGGGAGGGGAGACCCAGTACTTC	CASSYRLAGGETQYF
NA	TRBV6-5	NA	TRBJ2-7	TGTGCCAGCAGTTACTCATTAGGGGGCTCCTACGAGCAGTACTTC	CASSYSLGGSYEQYF
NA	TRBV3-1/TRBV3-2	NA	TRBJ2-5	TGTGCCAGCAGCCAAGTTGGCGAGACCCAGTACTTC	CASSQVGETQYF
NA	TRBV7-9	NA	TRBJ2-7	TGTGCCAGCAGCCCACGCCGGGAGCGAACCTTGCCCAGCTCCTACGAGCAGTACTTC	CASSPRRERTLPSSYEQYF
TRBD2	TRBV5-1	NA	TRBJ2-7	TGCGCCAGCTCTGGGCTAGCGGGACGCGAGCAGTACTTC	CASSGLAGREQYF
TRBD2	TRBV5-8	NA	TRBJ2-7	TGTGCCAGCAGCTGGAGCGGCGGGAGCTCCCCCTCCGAGCAGTACTTC	CASSWSGGSSPSEQYF
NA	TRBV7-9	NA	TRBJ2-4	TGTGCCAGCAGCTTAGTTGGGACATTAATCCACTTC	CASSLVGTLIHF
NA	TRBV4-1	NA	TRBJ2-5	TGCGCCAGCAGCCCCGACCCACGGGGGACCCAGTACTTC	CASSPDPRGTQYF
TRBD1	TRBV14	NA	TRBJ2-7	TGTGCCAGCAGCCAGACCGGGACAGGGATAAGCGAGCAGTACTTC	CASSQTGTGISEQYF
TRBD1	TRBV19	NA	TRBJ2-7	TGTGCCAGTAGTCGACAGGGAGCTGTCGAGCAGTACTTC	CASSRQGAVEQYF
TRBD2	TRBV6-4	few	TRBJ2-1	TGTGCCAGCAGTGACTCGGGGACTAGTAATGAGCAGTTCTTC	CASSDSGTSNEQFF
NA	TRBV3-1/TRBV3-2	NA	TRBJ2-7	TGTGCCAGCAGCCAGTGGCGAGGGTCCTACGAGCAGTACTTC	CASSQWRGSYEQYF
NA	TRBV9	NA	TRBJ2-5	TGTGCCAGCAGCGTCTTACGTACTAGTGAGACCCAGTACTTC	CASSVLRTSETQYF
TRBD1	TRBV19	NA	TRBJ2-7	TGTGCCAGTAGTCGGACCGGGACAGGGTTTTACGAGCAGTACTTC	CASSRTGTGFYEQYF
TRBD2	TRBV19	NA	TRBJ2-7	TGTGCCAGTAGTATGGGGGGGATTCCCTACGAGCAGTACTTC	CASSMGGIPYEQYF
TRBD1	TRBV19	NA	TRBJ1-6	TGTGCCAGTAGGAAACCGGGACAGGGTCGCGGTTCACCCCTCCACTTT	CASRKPGQGRGSPLHF
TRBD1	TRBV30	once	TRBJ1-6	TGTGCCTTGGAAAGGACAGGGGTTAGTTCACCCCTCCACTTT	CALERTGVSSPLHF
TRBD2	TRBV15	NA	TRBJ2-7	TGTGCCACCAGCAGAGATCGTCTAGCGGGAGGTGGCGAGCAGTACTTC	CATSRDRLAGGGEQYF
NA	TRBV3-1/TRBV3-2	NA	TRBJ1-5	TGTGCCAGCAGCCATCGGGGGGATCAGCCCCAGCATTTT	CASSHRGDQPQHF
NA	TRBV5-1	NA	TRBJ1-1	TGCGCCAGCAGCCTGCTCCCGACAGGGAACACTGAAGCTTTCTTT	CASSLLPTGNTEAFF
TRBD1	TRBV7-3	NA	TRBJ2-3	TGTGCCAGCAGCCACCAGACAGGGATCGCAGATACGCAGTATTTT	CASSHQTGIADTQYF
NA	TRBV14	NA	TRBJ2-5	TGTGCCAGCAGCCAAATGGCGTGGGAGGCGGTTACTCCCCAAGAGACCCAGTACTTC	CASSQMAWEAVTPQETQYF
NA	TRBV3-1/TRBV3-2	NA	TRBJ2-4	TGTGCCAGCAGCTCTCCGGGACTCTTAGCCAAAAACATTCAGTACTTC	CASSSPGLLAKNIQYF
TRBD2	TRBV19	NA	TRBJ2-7	TGTGCCAGTAGTCTCCCAGCGGGAGGCTCCTACGAGCAGTACTTC	CASSLPAGGSYEQYF
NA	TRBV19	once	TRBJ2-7	TGTGCCAGTAGTCCCCTGTTAGCAGGGGTCGAGCAGTACTTC	CASSPLLAGVEQYF